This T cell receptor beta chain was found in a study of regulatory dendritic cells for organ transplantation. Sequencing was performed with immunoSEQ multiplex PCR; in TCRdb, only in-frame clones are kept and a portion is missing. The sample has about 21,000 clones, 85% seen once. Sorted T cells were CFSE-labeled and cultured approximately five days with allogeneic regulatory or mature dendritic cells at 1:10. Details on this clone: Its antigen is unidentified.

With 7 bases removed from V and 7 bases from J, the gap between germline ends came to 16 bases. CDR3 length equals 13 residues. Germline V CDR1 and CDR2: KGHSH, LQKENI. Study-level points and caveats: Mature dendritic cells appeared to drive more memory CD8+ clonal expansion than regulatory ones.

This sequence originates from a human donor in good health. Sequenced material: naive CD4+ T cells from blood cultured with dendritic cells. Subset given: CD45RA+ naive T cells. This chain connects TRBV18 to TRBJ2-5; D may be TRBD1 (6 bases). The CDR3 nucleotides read TGTGCCAGCTTATCGGACAGTCTTGGGACCCAGTACTTC. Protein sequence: CASLSDSLGTQYF.